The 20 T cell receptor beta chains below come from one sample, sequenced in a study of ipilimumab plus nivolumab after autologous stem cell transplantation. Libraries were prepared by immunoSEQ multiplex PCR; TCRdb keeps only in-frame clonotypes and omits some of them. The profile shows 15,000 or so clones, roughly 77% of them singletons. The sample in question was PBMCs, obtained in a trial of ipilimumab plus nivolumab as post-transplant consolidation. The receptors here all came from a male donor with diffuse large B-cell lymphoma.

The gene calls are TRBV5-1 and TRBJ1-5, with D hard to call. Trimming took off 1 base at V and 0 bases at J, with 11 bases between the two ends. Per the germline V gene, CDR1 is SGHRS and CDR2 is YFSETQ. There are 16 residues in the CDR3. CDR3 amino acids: CASSLLSLDSNQPQHF. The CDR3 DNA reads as TGCGCCAGCAGCTTGCTTAGTTTAGATAGCAATCAGCCCCAGCATTTT.

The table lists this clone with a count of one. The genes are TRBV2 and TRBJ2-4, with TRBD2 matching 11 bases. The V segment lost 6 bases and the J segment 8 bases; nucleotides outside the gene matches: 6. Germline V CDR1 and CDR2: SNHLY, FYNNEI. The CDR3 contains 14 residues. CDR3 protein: CASSGASGRYIQYF. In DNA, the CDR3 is TGTGCCAGCAGCGGCGCTAGCGGGAGGTACATTCAGTACTTC.

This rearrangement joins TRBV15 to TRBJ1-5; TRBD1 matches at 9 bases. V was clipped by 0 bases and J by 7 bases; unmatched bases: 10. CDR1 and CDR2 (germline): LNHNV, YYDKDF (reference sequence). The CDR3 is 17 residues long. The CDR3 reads CATSRDEARTGAQPQHF. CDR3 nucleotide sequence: TGTGCCACCAGCAGAGATGAGGCCCGGACAGGGGCACAGCCCCAGCATTTT.

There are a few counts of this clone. The CDR3 coding sequence is TGTGCCAGCAGCTCCGGGACTAGCAGCTCAGATACGCAGTATTTT. It is translated as CASSSGTSSSDTQYF. The chain has TRBV7-9 and TRBJ2-3, with TRBD2 matching 9 bases. Germline V gene data show CDR1 as SEHNR and CDR2 as FQNEAQ (reference sequence). The CDR3 length is 15 residues. Germline trimming cut 4 bases from V and 4 bases from J; bases unmatched to any gene: 6.

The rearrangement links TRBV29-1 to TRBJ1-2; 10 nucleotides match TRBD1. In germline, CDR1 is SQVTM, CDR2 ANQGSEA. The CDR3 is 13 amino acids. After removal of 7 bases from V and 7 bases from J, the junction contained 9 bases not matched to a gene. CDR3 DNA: TGCAGCGACGTTGGGACAGGGGCGGGTGGCTACACCTTC. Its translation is CSDVGTGAGGYTF.

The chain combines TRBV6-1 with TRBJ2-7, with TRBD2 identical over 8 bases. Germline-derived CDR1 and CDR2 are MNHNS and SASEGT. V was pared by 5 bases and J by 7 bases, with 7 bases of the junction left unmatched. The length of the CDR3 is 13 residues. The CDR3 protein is CASSSEAGEEQYF. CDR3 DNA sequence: TGTGCCAGCAGTTCGGAAGCGGGAGAGGAGCAGTACTTC.

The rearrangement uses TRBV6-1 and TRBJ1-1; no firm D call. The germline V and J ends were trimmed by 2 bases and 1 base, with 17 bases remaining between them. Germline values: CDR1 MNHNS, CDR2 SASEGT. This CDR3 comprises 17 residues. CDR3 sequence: CASSEYVGGPGNTEAFF. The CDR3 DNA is TGTGCCAGCAGTGAATACGTGGGAGGACCGGGGAACACTGAAGCTTTCTTT.

The CDR3 DNA sequence: TGTGCCCCTCCCCGTCTACTCAGGCGGGAAGAGACCCAGTACTTC. Translation: CAPPRLLRREETQYF. This rearrangement joins TRBV6-5 to TRBJ2-5; TRBD2 is a possible D gene (5 bases). CDR1 is MNHEY and CDR2 is SVGAGI in the germline V gene. There are 15 residues in the CDR3. With 11 bases removed from V and 3 bases from J, the gap between germline ends came to 22 bases.

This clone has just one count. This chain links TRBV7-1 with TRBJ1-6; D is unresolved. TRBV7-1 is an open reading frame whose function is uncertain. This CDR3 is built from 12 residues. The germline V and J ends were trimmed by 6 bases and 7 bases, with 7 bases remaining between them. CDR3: CASRAGNSPLHF. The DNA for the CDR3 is TGTGCCAGCAGGGCGGGAAATTCACCCCTCCACTTT.

As DNA, the CDR3 is TGTGCCAGCAGCTTAGCAAACGAGGAGACCCAGTACTTC. This gives the protein CASSLANEETQYF. V is TRBV7-6 and J is TRBJ2-5; D is ambiguous. Germline V gene lookup returns CDR1 SGHVS and CDR2 FNYEAQ. The CDR3 totals 13 residues. Deletions cut 0 bases from V and 5 bases from J, with 7 bases between.

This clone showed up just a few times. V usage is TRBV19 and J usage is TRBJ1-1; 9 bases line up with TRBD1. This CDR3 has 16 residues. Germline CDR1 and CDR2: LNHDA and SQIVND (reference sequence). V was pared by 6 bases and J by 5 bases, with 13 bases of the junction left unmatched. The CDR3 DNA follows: TGTGCCAGTAGCCCTACGGGGACAGGGCAATTAACTGAAGCTTTCTTT. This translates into CASSPTGTGQLTEAFF.

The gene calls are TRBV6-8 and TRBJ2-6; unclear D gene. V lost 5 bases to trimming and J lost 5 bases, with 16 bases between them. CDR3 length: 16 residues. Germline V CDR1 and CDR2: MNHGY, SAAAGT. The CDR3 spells CASSRIQQSRANVLTF. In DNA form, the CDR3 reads TGTGCCAGCAGTAGGATCCAACAAAGTCGGGCCAACGTCCTGACTTTC.

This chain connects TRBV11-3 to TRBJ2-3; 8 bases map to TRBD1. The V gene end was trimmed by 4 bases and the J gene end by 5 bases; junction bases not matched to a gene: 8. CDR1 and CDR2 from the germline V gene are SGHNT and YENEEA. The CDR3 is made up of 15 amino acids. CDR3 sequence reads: CASSSTGTGGDTQYF. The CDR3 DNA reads TGTGCCAGCAGCTCGACTGGTACAGGGGGAGATACGCAGTATTTT.

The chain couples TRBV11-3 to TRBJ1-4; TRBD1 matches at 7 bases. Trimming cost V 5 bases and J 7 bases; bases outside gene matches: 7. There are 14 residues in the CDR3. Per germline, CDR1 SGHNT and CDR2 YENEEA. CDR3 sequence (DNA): TGTGCCAGCAGCCGGAGGGGGCGCATTGAAAAACTGTTTTTT. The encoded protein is CASSRRGRIEKLFF.

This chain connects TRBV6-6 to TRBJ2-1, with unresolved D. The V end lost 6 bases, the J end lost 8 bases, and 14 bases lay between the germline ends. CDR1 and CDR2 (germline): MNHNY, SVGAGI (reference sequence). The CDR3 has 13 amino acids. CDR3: CASSHHSRDEQFF. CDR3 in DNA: TGTGCCAGCAGCCATCATAGCCGCGATGAGCAGTTCTTC.

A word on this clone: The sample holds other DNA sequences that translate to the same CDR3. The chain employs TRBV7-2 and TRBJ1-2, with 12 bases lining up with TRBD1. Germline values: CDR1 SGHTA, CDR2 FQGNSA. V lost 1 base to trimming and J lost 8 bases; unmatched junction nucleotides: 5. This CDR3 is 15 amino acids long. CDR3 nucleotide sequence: TGTGCCAGCAGCTTAGGGGACAGGGGGCGGCGGGGCTACACCTTC. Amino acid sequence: CASSLGDRGRRGYTF. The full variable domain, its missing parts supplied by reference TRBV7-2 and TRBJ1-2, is GAGVSQSPSNKVTEKGKDVELRCDPISGHTALYWYRQSLGQGLEFLIYFQGNSAPDKSGLPSDRFSAERTGGSVSTLTIQRTQQEDSAVYLCASSLGDRGRRGYTFGSGTRLTVV.

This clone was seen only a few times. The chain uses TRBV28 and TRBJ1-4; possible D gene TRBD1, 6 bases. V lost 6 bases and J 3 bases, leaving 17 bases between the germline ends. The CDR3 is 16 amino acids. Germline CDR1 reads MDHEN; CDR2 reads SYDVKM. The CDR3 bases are TGTGCCAGCAGCATGACAGGCCTTGTGGCTAATGAAAAACTGTTTTTT. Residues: CASSMTGLVANEKLFF. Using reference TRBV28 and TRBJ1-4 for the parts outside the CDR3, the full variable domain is DVKVTQSSRYLVKRTGEKVFLECVQDMDHENMFWYRQDPGLGLRLIYFSYDVKMKEKGDIPEGYSVSREKKERFSLILESASTNQTSMYLCASSMTGLVANEKLFFGSGTQLSVL.

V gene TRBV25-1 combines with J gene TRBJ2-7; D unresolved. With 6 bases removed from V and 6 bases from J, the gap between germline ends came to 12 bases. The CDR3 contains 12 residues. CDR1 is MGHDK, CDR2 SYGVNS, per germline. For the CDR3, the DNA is TGTGCCAGCAGCGACGAAGGTTTCGAGCAGTACTTC. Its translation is CASSDEGFEQYF.

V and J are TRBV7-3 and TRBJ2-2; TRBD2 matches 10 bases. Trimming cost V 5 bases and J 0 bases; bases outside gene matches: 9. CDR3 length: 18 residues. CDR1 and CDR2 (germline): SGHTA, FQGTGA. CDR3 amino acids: CASSHGLAVSANTGELFF. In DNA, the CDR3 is TGTGCCAGCAGCCATGGACTAGCGGTTAGCGCGAACACCGGGGAGCTGTTTTTT.

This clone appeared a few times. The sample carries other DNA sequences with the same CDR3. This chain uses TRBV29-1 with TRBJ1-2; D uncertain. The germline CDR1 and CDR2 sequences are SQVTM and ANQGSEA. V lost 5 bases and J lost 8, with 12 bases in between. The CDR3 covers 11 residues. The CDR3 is CSVSPLGGYTF. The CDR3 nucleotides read TGCAGCGTTTCCCCTCTCGGCGGCTACACCTTC.